The next 3 T cell receptor beta chains were all read from a single sample in a study of cytomegalovirus exposure and HLA in healthy donors. Method: immunoSEQ multiplex PCR; TCRdb's copy keeps in-frame clones and lacks some. The sample gives more than 250,000 clones, about 90% of which show up once; 3% to 3.5% is in the top ten. Sequenced material: PBMCs. These receptors all come from a woman under 40 in good health and CMV-seronegative.

V is TRBV19 and J is TRBJ2-5; possible D gene TRBD1, 6 bases. The CDR3 spans 14 residues. CDR1 and CDR2 from the germline V gene are LNHDA and SQIVND (reference sequence). Trimming stripped 3 bases from V and 4 bases from J, with 12 bases between. In nucleotides, the CDR3 is TGTGCCAGTAGTATCCCAGGGGTGAGAGAGACCCAGTACTTC. This gives the protein CASSIPGVRETQYF.

This chain links TRBV19 with TRBJ2-2; D unresolved. This CDR3 contains 11 residues. The V end lost 7 bases, the J end lost 7 bases, and 7 bases lay between the germline ends. Per germline, CDR1 LNHDA and CDR2 SQIVND (reference sequence). The CDR3, as DNA: TGTGCCAGTAACGCCGGCGGGGAGCTGTTTTTT. Its translation is CASNAGGELFF.

The V call is TRBV4-2, the J call TRBJ2-1; perhaps TRBD2 as D (6 bases). The CDR3 consists of 16 residues. Per the germline V gene, CDR1 is LGHNA and CDR2 is YNFKEQ. Between the trimmed V and J ends, which lost 0 bases and 2 bases, there was a span of 11 bases. This CDR3 reads CASSQDYRRAYNEQFF. The CDR3 DNA sequence: TGTGCCAGCAGCCAAGATTACAGGAGGGCCTACAATGAGCAGTTCTTC.